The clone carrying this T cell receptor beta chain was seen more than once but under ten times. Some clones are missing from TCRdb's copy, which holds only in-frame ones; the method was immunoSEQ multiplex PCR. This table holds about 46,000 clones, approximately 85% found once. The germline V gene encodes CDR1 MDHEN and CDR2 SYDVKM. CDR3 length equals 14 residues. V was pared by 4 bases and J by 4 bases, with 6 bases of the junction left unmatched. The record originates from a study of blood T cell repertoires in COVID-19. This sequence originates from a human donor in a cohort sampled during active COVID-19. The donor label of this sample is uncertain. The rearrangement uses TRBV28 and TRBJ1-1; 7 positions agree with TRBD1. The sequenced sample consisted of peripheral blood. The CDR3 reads CASSSTGRGTEAFF. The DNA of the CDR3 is TGTGCCAGCAGTTCGACAGGGCGGGGCACTGAAGCTTTCTTT.